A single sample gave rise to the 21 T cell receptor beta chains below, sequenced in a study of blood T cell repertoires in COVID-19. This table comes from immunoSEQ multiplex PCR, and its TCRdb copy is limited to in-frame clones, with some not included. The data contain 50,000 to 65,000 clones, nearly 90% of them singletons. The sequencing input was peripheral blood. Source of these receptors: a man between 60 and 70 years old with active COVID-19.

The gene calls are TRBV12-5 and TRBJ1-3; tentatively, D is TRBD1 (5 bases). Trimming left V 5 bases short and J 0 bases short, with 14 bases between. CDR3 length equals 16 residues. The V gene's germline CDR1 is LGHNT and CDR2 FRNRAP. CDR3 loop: CASGQGLTLSGNTIYF. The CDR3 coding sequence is TGTGCTAGTGGTCAGGGACTTACCCTCTCTGGAAACACCATATATTTT.

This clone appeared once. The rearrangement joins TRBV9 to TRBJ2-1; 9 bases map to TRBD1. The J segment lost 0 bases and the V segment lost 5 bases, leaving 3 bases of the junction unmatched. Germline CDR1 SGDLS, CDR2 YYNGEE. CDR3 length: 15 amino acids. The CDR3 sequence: CASSGTGSSYNEQFF. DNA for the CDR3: TGTGCCAGCAGTGGGACAGGGAGCTCCTACAATGAGCAGTTCTTC.

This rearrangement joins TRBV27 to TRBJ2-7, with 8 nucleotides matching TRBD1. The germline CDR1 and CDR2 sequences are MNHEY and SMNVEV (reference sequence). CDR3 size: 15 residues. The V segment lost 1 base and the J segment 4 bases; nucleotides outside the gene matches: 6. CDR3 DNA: TGTGCCAGCAGTTTATTCCCAGGGGGCTTATACGAGCAGTACTTC. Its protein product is CASSLFPGGLYEQYF.

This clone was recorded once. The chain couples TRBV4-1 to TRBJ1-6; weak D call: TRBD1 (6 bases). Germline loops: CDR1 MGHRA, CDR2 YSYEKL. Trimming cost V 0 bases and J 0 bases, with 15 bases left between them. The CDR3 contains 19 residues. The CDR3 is CASSQDLQGPSSYNSPLHF. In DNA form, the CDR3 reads TGCGCCAGCAGCCAAGATTTACAGGGACCCAGCTCCTATAATTCACCCCTCCACTTT.

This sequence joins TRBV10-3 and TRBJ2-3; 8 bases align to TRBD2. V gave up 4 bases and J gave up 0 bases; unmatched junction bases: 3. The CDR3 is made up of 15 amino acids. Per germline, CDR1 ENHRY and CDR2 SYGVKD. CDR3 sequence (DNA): TGTGCCATCAGTGGACTAGCGTCTAGCACAGATACGCAGTATTTT. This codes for CAISGLASSTDTQYF.

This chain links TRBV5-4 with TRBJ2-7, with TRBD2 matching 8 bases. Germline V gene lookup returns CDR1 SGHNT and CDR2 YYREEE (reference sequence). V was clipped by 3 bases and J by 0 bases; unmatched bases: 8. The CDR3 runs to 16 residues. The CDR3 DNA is TGTGCCAGCAGCTCGGGACTAGGATGGAGCTCCTACGAGCAGTACTTC. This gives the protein CASSSGLGWSSYEQYF. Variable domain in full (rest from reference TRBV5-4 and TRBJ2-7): ETGVTQSPTHLIKTRGQQVTLRCSSQSGHNTVSWYQQALGQGPQFIFQYYREEENGRGNFPPRFSGLQFPNYSSELNVNALELDDSALYLCASSSGLGWSSYEQYFGPGTRLTVT.

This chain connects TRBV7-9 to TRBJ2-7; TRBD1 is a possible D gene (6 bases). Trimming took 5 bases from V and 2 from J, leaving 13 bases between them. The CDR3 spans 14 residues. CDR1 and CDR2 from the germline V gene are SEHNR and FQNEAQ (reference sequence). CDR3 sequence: CASSPETGAYEQYF. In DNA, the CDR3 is TGTGCCAGCAGCCCAGAGACAGGAGCCTACGAGCAGTACTTC.

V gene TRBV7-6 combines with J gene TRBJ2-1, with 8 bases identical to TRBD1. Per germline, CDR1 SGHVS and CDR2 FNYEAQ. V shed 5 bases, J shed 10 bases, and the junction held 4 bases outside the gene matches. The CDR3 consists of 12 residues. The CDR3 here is CASSIQGGEQFF. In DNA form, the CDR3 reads TGTGCCAGCAGCATACAGGGGGGAGAGCAGTTCTTC.

In DNA form, the CDR3 reads TGTGCCATCAGTGAGGCAGGGTTTGAGACTGAAGCTTTCTTT. Its translation is CAISEAGFETEAFF. This chain uses TRBV10-3 with TRBJ1-1; possible D gene TRBD1, 5 bases. The CDR3 is 14 amino acids. Per the germline V gene, CDR1 is ENHRY and CDR2 is SYGVKD. V lost 2 bases and J lost 5, with 12 bases in between.

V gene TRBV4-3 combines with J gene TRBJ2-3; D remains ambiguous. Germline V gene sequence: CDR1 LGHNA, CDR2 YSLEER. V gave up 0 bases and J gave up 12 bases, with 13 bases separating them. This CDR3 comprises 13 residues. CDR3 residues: CASSQDLEPDQYF. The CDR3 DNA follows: TGCGCCAGCAGCCAAGATCTTGAGCCTGATCAGTATTTT.

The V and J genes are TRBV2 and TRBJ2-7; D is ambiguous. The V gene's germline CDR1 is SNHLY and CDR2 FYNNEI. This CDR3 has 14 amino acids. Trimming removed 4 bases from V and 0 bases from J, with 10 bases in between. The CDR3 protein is CASSAEQISYEQYF. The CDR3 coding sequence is TGTGCCAGCAGTGCAGAACAGATCTCCTACGAGCAGTACTTC.

CDR3 amino acids: CASCLGPRNTEAFF. DNA for the CDR3: TGTGCCAGTTGCCTGGGCCCCCGGAACACTGAAGCTTTCTTT. The rearrangement joins TRBV6-5 to TRBJ1-1, with D uncertain. The CDR3 is 14 amino acids. From germline, CDR1 is MNHEY and CDR2 SVGAGI. V was cut by 9 bases and J by 1 base, with 15 bases left in between.

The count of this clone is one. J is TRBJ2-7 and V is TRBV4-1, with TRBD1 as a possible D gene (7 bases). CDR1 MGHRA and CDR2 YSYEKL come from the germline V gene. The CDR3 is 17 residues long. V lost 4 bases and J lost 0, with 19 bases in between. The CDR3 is CASSRSIVQGGSYEQYF. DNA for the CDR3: TGCGCCAGCAGCCGTTCCATAGTCCAGGGGGGCTCCTACGAGCAGTACTTC.

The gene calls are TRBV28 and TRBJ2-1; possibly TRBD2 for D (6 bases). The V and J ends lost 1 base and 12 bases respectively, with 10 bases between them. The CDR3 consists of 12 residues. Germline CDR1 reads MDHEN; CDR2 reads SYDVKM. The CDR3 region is CASSLSWRGQFF. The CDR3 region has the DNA TGTGCCAGCAGTTTATCATGGCGGGGGCAGTTCTTC. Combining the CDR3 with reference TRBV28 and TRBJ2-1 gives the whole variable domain DVKVTQSSRYLVKRTGEKVFLECVQDMDHENMFWYRQDPGLGLRLIYFSYDVKMKEKGDIPEGYSVSREKKERFSLILESASTNQTSMYLCASSLSWRGQFFGPGTRLTVL.

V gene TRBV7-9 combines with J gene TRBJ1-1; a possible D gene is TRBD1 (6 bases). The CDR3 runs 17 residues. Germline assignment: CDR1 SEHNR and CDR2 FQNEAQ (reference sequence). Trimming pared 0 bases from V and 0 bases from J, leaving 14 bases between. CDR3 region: CASSLALAGDMNTEAFF. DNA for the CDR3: TGTGCCAGCAGCTTAGCGTTAGCAGGGGACATGAACACTGAAGCTTTCTTT.

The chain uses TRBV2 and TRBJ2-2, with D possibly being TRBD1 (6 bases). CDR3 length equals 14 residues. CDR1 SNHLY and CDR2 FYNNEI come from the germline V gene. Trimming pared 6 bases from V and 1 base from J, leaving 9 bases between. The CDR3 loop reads CASSADRNTGELFF. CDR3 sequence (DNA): TGTGCCAGCAGCGCGGACAGGAACACCGGGGAGCTGTTTTTT.

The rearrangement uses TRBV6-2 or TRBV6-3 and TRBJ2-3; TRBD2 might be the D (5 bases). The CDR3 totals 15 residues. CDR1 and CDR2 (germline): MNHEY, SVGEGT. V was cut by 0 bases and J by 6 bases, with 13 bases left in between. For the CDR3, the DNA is TGTGCCAGCAGTTACTCCGCTAGCACCTGGGATACGCAGTATTTT. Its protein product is CASSYSASTWDTQYF.

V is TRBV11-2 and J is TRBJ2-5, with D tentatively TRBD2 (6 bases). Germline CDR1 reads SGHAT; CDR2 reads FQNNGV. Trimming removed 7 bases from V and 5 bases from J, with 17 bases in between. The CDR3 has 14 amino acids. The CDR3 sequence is CASNENWGRETQYF. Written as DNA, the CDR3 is TGTGCCAGCAACGAGAACTGGGGGAGGGAGACCCAGTACTTC.

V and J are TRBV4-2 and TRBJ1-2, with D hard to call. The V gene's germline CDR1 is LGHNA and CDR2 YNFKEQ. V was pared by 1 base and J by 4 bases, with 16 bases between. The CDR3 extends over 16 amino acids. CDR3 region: CASSQGLNSAGYGYTF. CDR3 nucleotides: TGTGCCAGCAGCCAAGGTTTAAACAGCGCGGGCTATGGCTACACCTTC.

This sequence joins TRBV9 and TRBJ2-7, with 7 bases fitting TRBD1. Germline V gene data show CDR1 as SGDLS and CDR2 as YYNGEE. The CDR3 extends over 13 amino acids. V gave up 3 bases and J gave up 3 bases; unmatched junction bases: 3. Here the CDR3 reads CASSAGQNYEQYF. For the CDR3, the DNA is TGTGCCAGCAGCGCGGGACAGAACTACGAGCAGTACTTC.

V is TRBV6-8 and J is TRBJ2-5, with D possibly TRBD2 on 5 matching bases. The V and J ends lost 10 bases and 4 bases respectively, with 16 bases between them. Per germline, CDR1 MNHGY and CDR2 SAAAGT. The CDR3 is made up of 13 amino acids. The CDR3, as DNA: TGTGCCACCGGGGATTCGGCAGGAGAGACCCAGTACTTC. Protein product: CATGDSAGETQYF.